This T cell receptor (beta chain) comes out of a study of CXCR3-negative and CXCR3-positive naive CD8 T cells. Study outcomes and limitations: More hydrophobic TRB CDR3s occurred in CXCR3-positive than in CXCR3-negative naive cells.

The CDR3 is 12 residues long. CDR1 is SGHDT and CDR2 is YYEEEE in the germline V gene. The TRB cDNA libraries were prepared by 5' RACE with UMI labels. Each CDR3 protein gets one entry in TCRdb, which reprocessed the 5' RACE reads and gives no DNA. The sample totals fewer than 90,000 distinct CDR3 sequences; its top ten clones hold roughly 0.59%. On this clonotype itself: Its specificity is unknown.

This sequence was found in a human donor in good health. Some clones in this sample may be carry-over from other donors' samples. The rearrangement uses TRBV5-6 and TRBJ2-3. The sequencing input was naive CXCR3+ CD8+ T cells from blood. The subset here: CD45RO-CCR7+CD27+CD95- naive CD8+ T cells expressing CXCR3 (TNR3+). This CDR3 is CASSFSVDTQYF. Combining the CDR3 with reference TRBV5-6 and TRBJ2-3 gives the whole variable domain DAGVTQSPTHLIKTRGQQVTLRCSPKSGHDTVSWYQQALGQGPQFIFQYYEEEERQRGNFPDRFSGHQFPNYSSELNVNALLLGDSALYLCASSFSVDTQYFGPGTRLTVL.